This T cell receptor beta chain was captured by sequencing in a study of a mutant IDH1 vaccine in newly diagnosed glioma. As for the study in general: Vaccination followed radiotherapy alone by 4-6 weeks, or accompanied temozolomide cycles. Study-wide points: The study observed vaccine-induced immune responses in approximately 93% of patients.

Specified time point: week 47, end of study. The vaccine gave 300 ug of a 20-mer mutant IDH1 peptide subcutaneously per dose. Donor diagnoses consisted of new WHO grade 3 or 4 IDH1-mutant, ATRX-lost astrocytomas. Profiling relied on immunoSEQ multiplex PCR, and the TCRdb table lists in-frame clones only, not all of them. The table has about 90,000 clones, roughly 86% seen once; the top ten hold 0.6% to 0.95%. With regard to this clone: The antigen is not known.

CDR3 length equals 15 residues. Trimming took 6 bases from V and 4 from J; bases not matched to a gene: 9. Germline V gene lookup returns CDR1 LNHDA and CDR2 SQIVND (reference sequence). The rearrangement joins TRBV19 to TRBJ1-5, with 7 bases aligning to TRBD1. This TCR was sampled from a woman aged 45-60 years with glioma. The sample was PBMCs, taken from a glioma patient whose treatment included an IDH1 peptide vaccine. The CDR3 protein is CASRVRDSLNQPQHF. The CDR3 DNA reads TGTGCCAGTAGAGTCCGGGACAGCCTTAATCAGCCCCAGCATTTT.